This T cell receptor (beta chain) was obtained from a study of T-cell reconstitution after alpha-beta-depleted transplantation in children. Preparing the TCRbeta library involved the use of unique molecular identifiers. TCRdb redid the calling of the PCR reads with MiXCR, one entry per CDR3 protein. Here the sample spans 100,000 to 120,000 distinct CDR3 sequences, under 13% being singletons. V was cut by 4 bases and J by 4 bases, with 7 bases left in between. The germline V gene encodes CDR1 DFQATT and CDR2 SNEGSKA (reference sequence). This CDR3 has 11 residues. This clonotype appeared many times. The sequence derives from a human donor who donated a stem cell graft to a child with acute lymphoblastic leukemia. Material: PBMCs from the stem cell graft donor, obtained from the stem cell graft. The chain carries TRBV20-1 and TRBJ1-2; D is uncertain. The CDR3 coding sequence is TGCAGTGCTATTGCCATCTATGGCTACACCTTC. Protein product: CSAIAIYGYTF.